This T cell receptor beta chain was retrieved from a study of shared clonotypes between healthy human individuals. The wider study: Each donor contributed plates that comprised three CD4 naive, three CD4 memory, two CD8 naive and one CD8 memory.

Naive CD8 cells lacked CD45RO and underwent positive selection for CCR7, leaving out terminally differentiated effector memory CD45RA+ cells. Per the authors' pipeline: ImmunoSEQ junction-only sequences lacked quality scores, so their filtering differed. Here immunoSEQ multiplex PCR was the method, and the copy in TCRdb shows in-frame clones only, minus some. V and J calls and clone size are copied from that table; D and trimming were computed from the DNA. This sample carries more than 2 million clones, about 95% of them seen once, and the ten largest clones take roughly 1%. Study-wide results and limits: Genetic and exposure-history diversity was limited by the few donors. Four donors had roughly 5% of their naive CD4 clonotypes in common.

Germline V gives CDR1 SGHDN, CDR2 FVKESK. Trimming left V 4 bases short and J 3 bases short, with 9 bases between. The CDR3 has 14 amino acids. Regarding this clone: Its antigen is as yet unknown.

The receptor comes from a man aged 18 to 35 in good health. V and J are TRBV14 and TRBJ2-2, with D possibly TRBD2 on 6 matching bases. The sequenced material came from naive CD8+ T cells sorted from blood. CDR3 DNA sequence: TGTGCCAGCAGCCCGTGGGGGGACACCGGGGAGCTGTTTTTT. The encoded protein is CASSPWGDTGELFF.